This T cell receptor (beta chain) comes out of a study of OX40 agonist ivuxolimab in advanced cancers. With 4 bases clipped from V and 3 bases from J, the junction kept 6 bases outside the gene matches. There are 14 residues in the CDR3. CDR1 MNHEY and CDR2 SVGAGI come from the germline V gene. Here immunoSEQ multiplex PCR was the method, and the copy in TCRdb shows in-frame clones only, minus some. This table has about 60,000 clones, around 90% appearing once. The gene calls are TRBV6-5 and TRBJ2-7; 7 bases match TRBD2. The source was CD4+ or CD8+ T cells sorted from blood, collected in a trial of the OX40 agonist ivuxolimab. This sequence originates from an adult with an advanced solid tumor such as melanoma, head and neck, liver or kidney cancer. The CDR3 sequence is CASSLSGNHYEQYF. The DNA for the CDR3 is TGTGCCAGCAGTTTGAGCGGGAACCACTACGAGCAGTACTTC.